These 26 T cell receptor beta chains originate from one sample sequenced in a study of response to subunit inactivated influenza vaccine. MiXCR, run by TCRdb on the RT-PCR reads, gives a single entry per CDR3 protein. Here the sample spans hundreds of thousands of distinct CDR3 sequences, about 15% being singletons. Sample: PBMCs from blood, taken around two weeks before vaccination. Receptor source: a man aged 50-60 years who received an inactivated influenza vaccine.

This clonotype appeared a few times. This sequence joins TRBV15 and TRBJ2-3; D is unresolved. V was shortened by 1 base and J by 1 base, with 9 bases between the two germline ends. Germline V gene data show CDR1 as LNHNV and CDR2 as YYDKDF (reference sequence). The CDR3 length is 15 residues. CDR3 sequence (DNA): TGTGCCACCAGCAGAGGGACGGGCCGCACAGATACGCAGTATTTT. This gives the protein CATSRGTGRTDTQYF. The variable domain in full, completed from reference TRBV15 and TRBJ2-3, reads DAMVIQNPRYQVTQFGKPVTLSCSQTLNHNVMYWYQQKSSQAPKLLFHYYDKDFNNEADTPDNFQSRRPNTSFCFLDIRSPGLGDTAMYLCATSRGTGRTDTQYFGPGTRLTVL.

At least ten counts were recorded for this clonotype. The chain recombines TRBV10-1 with TRBJ2-2; D uncertain. This CDR3 comprises 13 residues. V lost 3 bases to trimming and J lost 5 bases, with 7 bases between them. The germline V gene encodes CDR1 WNHNN and CDR2 SYGVQD (reference sequence). The CDR3 DNA reads as TGCGCCAGCAGTGAAGGGCCGACCGGGGAGCTGTTTTTT. Translating gives CASSEGPTGELFF.

This clonotype occurred many times. V is TRBV11-2 and J is TRBJ1-6; 7 nucleotides agree with TRBD1. The germline V gene encodes CDR1 SGHAT and CDR2 FQNNGV. CDR3 length equals 16 residues. V lost 3 bases and J lost 5; bases outside the gene matches: 7. The CDR3 bases are TGTGCCAGCAGCTTGGTGTTACAGGGGAATAATTCACCCCTCCACTTT. Translating it yields CASSLVLQGNNSPLHF.

This clonotype was recorded once. V gene TRBV4-3 combines with J gene TRBJ2-3; 8 positions agree with TRBD2. CDR3 length equals 17 residues. Germline loops: CDR1 LGHNA, CDR2 YSLEER. J was trimmed by 2 bases and V by 2 bases; bases with no gene match: 9. The chain's CDR3 is CASSQLQIAGHTDTQYF. CDR3 DNA: TGCGCCAGCAGCCAACTCCAAATAGCGGGACACACAGATACGCAGTATTTT.

The chain employs TRBV15 and TRBJ2-1; TRBD1 matches 8 bases. CDR3 length: 13 amino acids. V gave up 6 bases and J gave up 7 bases; unmatched junction bases: 5. Germline CDR1 and CDR2: LNHNV and YYDKDF (reference sequence). CDR3 sequence reads: CATRVRGQNEQFF. The CDR3 nucleotides read TGTGCCACCAGGGTCAGGGGGCAAAATGAGCAGTTCTTC.

V usage is TRBV12-3 or TRBV12-4 and J usage is TRBJ2-7; possibly TRBD1 for D (7 bases). The CDR3 length is 14 residues. V dropped 4 bases and J dropped 3 bases, with 13 bases sitting between them. CDR3 loop: CASSYQGGVYEQYF. The CDR3 DNA follows: TGTGCCAGCAGTTATCAGGGGGGCGTCTACGAGCAGTACTTC.

The rearrangement uses TRBV2 and TRBJ2-2; the D is unclear. The CDR3 contains 14 residues. CDR1 and CDR2 (germline): SNHLY, FYNNEI. V was cut by 3 bases and J by 1 base, with 6 bases left in between. DNA of the CDR3: TGTGCCAGCAGTGATAAGCGGAACACCGGGGAGCTGTTTTTT. Amino acid sequence: CASSDKRNTGELFF. Supplemented by reference TRBV2 and TRBJ2-2, the full variable domain reads EPEVTQTPSHQVTQMGQEVILRCVPISNHLYFYWYRQILGQKVEFLVSFYNNEISEKSEIFDDQFSVERPDGSNFTLKIRSTKLEDSAMYFCASSDKRNTGELFFGEGSRLTVL.

The V call is TRBV20-1, the J call TRBJ1-6, with D uncertain. Germline-derived CDR1 and CDR2 are DFQATT and SNEGSKA (reference sequence). V dropped 0 bases and J dropped 6 bases, with 3 bases sitting between them. The CDR3 sequence is 12 residues long. The CDR3, as DNA: TGCAGTGCTAGAGATAGTAATTCACCCCTCCACTTT. Translated: CSARDSNSPLHF.

The rearrangement joins TRBV6-1 to TRBJ2-1; no reliable D call. Germline CDR1 reads MNHNS; CDR2 reads SASEGT. Between the trimmed V and J ends, which lost 7 bases and 5 bases, there was a span of 12 bases. This CDR3 is built from 13 residues. CDR3 nucleotide sequence: TGTGCCAGCACATTTACCCGAGACAATGAGCAGTTCTTC. As protein: CASTFTRDNEQFF.

This sequence joins TRBV10-3 and TRBJ2-5; the match to TRBD2 covers 13 bases. The CDR3 covers 17 residues. V shed 5 bases and J 2 bases; nucleotides not matched to a gene: 8. In germline, CDR1 is ENHRY, CDR2 SYGVKD. The CDR3 sequence: CAISTRTSGGTQETQYF. The CDR3 DNA sequence: TGTGCCATCAGTACCCGGACTAGCGGGGGAACTCAAGAGACCCAGTACTTC.

The chain employs TRBV6-2 or TRBV6-3 and TRBJ2-3; D remains unclear. CDR3 length: 14 amino acids. CDR1 is MNHEY and CDR2 is SVGEGT in the germline V gene. Deletions cut 9 bases from V and 0 bases from J, with 13 bases between. The CDR3 loop reads CASRKQDSTDTQYF. CDR3 bases: TGTGCCAGTAGAAAGCAAGACAGCACAGATACGCAGTATTTT.

V is TRBV7-2 and J is TRBJ2-3; possible D gene TRBD1, 5 bases. This CDR3 has 15 amino acids. CDR1 and CDR2 from the germline V gene are SGHTA and FQGNSA. V lost 5 bases, J lost 0 bases, and 12 bases lay in between. CDR3 bases: TGTGCCAGCAGCCCCAGACAGATTAGCACAGATACGCAGTATTTT. Translation: CASSPRQISTDTQYF.

This clonotype was observed a handful of times. The rearrangement links TRBV4-3 to TRBJ2-7, with no clear D. The CDR3 length is 14 residues. Germline assignment: CDR1 LGHNA and CDR2 YSLEER. V was cut by 1 base and J by 0 bases, with 7 bases left in between. CDR3 residues: CASSQVYRSYEQYF. Here the CDR3 DNA reads TGCGCCAGCAGCCAAGTGTATCGCTCCTACGAGCAGTACTTC.

This clonotype was observed a few times. This chain joins TRBV28 and TRBJ2-1, with D perhaps TRBD1 (5 bases). The CDR3 is 15 amino acids. The V gene's germline CDR1 is MDHEN and CDR2 SYDVKM. The germline V and J ends were trimmed by 5 bases and 2 bases, with 13 bases remaining between them. CDR3 residues: CASSGNRITYNEQFF. In DNA, the CDR3 is TGTGCCAGCAGTGGGAACAGGATAACCTACAATGAGCAGTTCTTC.

Many counts were recorded for this clonotype. V is TRBV7-9 and J is TRBJ2-7; 11 nucleotides line up with TRBD2. The ends lost 6 bases at V and 3 bases at J; junction bases unmatched: 1. CDR3 length equals 13 residues. CDR1 and CDR2 from the germline V gene are SEHNR and FQNEAQ (reference sequence). The CDR3 DNA reads TGTGCCAGCAGGACTAGCGGGGACTACGAGCAGTACTTC. As protein: CASRTSGDYEQYF.

This clonotype was counted a few times. J is TRBJ2-3 and V is TRBV5-1; 7 nucleotides align to TRBD1. This CDR3 comprises 16 residues. Germline V gene sequence: CDR1 SGHRS, CDR2 YFSETQ. V lost 1 base to trimming and J lost 3 bases; unmatched junction nucleotides: 8. The DNA for the CDR3 is TGCGCCAGCAGCTTGAACAGGGGCCTAAGGACAGATACGCAGTATTTT. Its translation is CASSLNRGLRTDTQYF. Full variable domain (outside the CDR3, taken from reference TRBV5-1 and TRBJ2-3): KAGVTQTPRYLIKTRGQQVTLSCSPISGHRSVSWYQQTPGQGLQFLFEYFSETQRNKGNFPGRFSGRQFSNSRSEMNVSTLELGDSALYLCASSLNRGLRTDTQYFGPGTRLTVL.

This clonotype showed up just a few times. The chain joins TRBV12-3 or TRBV12-4 to TRBJ1-4; TRBD1 is a possible D gene (5 bases). Trimming shortened V by 0 bases and J by 3 bases, and 14 bases separated the two germline ends. The CDR3 spans 17 residues. The CDR3 sequence: CASSLAYIGASNEKLFF. In nucleotides, the CDR3 is TGTGCCAGCAGTTTAGCATATATTGGGGCGTCTAATGAAAAACTGTTTTTT.

The chain joins TRBV7-2 to TRBJ2-7; the match to TRBD1 covers 8 bases. Looked up from germline, CDR1 is SGHTA and CDR2 is FQGNSA. The V segment lost 5 bases and the J segment 2 bases; nucleotides outside the gene matches: 11. The CDR3 runs to 16 residues. As DNA, the CDR3 is TGTGCCAGCAGCCGACTAGGACAGGGACCGGCCTACGAGCAGTACTTC. It specifies CASSRLGQGPAYEQYF.

This clonotype appeared a few times. The rearrangement uses TRBV28 and TRBJ2-7, with D possibly TRBD2 on 6 matching bases. Germline V lookup: CDR1 MDHEN, CDR2 SYDVKM. V lost 0 bases to trimming and J lost 9 bases, with 15 bases between them. The CDR3 has 14 residues. CDR3 protein: CASSLWGLLSRQYF. The DNA of the CDR3 is TGTGCCAGCAGTTTATGGGGACTCCTTAGTCGGCAGTACTTC. The entire variable domain, with the rest obtained from reference TRBV28 and TRBJ2-7, is as follows: DVKVTQSSRYLVKRTGEKVFLECVQDMDHENMFWYRQDPGLGLRLIYFSYDVKMKEKGDIPEGYSVSREKKERFSLILESASTNQTSMYLCASSLWGLLSRQYFGPGTRLTVT.

V and J are TRBV20-1 and TRBJ2-6, with D perhaps matching TRBD2 (6 bases). From germline, CDR1 is DFQATT and CDR2 SNEGSKA (reference sequence). Trimming removed 1 base at V and 1 base at J, with 14 bases between. The CDR3 is 17 residues long. In DNA, the CDR3 is TGCAGTGCTAGAGCGGGTACGGGGAGGTCTGGGGCCAACGTCCTGACTTTC. Its protein product is CSARAGTGRSGANVLTF.

This clonotype was counted at least ten times. The chain carries TRBV24-1 and TRBJ2-1; D is possibly TRBD1 (6 bases). With 1 base removed from V and 2 bases from J, the gap between germline ends came to 11 bases. CDR3 size: 16 residues. CDR1 is KGHDR, CDR2 SFDVKD, per germline. The chain's CDR3 is CATSDFGRGTYNEQFF. DNA of the CDR3: TGTGCCACCAGTGATTTTGGCAGGGGAACCTACAATGAGCAGTTCTTC.

There are a few counts of this clonotype. The J gene is TRBJ2-5, the V gene TRBV5-1; D perhaps matches TRBD2 (6 bases). The length of the CDR3 is 15 residues. Trimming removed 4 bases at V and 5 bases at J, with 18 bases between. Germline CDR1 is SGHRS and CDR2 is YFSETQ. The CDR3 sequence: CASSIGGGVGETQYF. The CDR3 bases are TGCGCCAGCAGCATAGGTGGCGGGGTCGGTGAGACCCAGTACTTC. The variable domain in full, with the rest retrieved from reference TRBV5-1 and TRBJ2-5, is KAGVTQTPRYLIKTRGQQVTLSCSPISGHRSVSWYQQTPGQGLQFLFEYFSETQRNKGNFPGRFSGRQFSNSRSEMNVSTLELGDSALYLCASSIGGGVGETQYFGPGTRLLVL.

This clonotype was counted many times. J is TRBJ2-7 and V is TRBV13, with D perhaps TRBD2 (5 bases). Germline CDR1 PRHDT, CDR2 FYEKMQ (reference sequence). This CDR3 is built from 15 residues. V was shortened by 5 bases and J by 3 bases, with 17 bases between the two germline ends. CDR3 coding DNA: TGTGCCAGCAGCCCCAACGCCCGGGGATACTACGAGCAGTACTTC. Translation gives CASSPNARGYYEQYF.

The rearrangement uses TRBV4-1 and TRBJ2-3, with TRBD2 matching over 14 bases. Per the germline V gene, CDR1 is MGHRA and CDR2 is YSYEKL. The J segment lost 5 bases and the V segment lost 1 base, leaving 5 bases of the junction unmatched. The CDR3 sequence is 17 residues long. CDR3 sequence: CASSQAGLAGVIDTQYF. The CDR3 DNA is TGCGCCAGCAGCCAAGCGGGACTAGCGGGGGTTATAGATACGCAGTATTTT.

This chain joins TRBV20-1 and TRBJ2-7; weak D call: TRBD2 (5 bases). This CDR3 is built from 15 residues. The V end was cut by 6 bases, the J end by 7 bases, with 25 bases between. CDR1 and CDR2 from the germline V gene are DFQATT and SNEGSKA (reference sequence). CDR3 sequence reads: CSAEEIASSYQEQYF. The CDR3 DNA follows: TGCAGTGCCGAAGAGATAGCTAGCTCATACCAGGAGCAGTACTTC.

This clonotype showed up many times. V is TRBV6-5 and J is TRBJ2-1; D is undetermined. The CDR3 runs to 15 residues. V lost 2 bases to trimming and J lost 1 base, with 9 bases between them. CDR1 is MNHEY and CDR2 is SVGAGI in the germline V gene. The CDR3 region has the DNA TGTGCCAGCAGTTACCACCGTTGGTCCTACAATGAGCAGTTCTTC. Translation: CASSYHRWSYNEQFF.